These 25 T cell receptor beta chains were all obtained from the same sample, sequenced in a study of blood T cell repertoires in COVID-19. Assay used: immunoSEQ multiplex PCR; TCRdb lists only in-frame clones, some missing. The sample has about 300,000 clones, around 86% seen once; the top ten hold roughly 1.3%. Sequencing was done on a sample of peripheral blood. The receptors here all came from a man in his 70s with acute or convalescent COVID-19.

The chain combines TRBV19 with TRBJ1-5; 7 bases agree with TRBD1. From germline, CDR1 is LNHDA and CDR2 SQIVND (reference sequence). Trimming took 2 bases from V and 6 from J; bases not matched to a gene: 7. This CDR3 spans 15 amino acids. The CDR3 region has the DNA TGTGCCAGTAGTATATTCAGGGGGGCAAGTCAGCCCCAGCATTTT. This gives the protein CASSIFRGASQPQHF.

CDR3 DNA sequence: TGTGCCAGCAGAACCACTAGCAGTTTGCCAGATACGCAGTATTTT. The encoded protein is CASRTTSSLPDTQYF. The genes are TRBV6-5 and TRBJ2-3, with D possibly matching TRBD2 (6 bases). V was clipped by 6 bases and J by 4 bases, with 17 bases between them. The CDR3 is made up of 15 amino acids. Germline V gives CDR1 MNHEY, CDR2 SVGAGI.

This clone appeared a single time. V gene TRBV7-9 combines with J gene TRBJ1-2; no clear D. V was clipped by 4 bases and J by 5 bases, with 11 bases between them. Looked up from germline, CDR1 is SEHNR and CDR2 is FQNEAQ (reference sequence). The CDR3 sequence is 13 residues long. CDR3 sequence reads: CASSWTGVYGYTF. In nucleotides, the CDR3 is TGTGCCAGCAGCTGGACCGGGGTATATGGCTACACCTTC.

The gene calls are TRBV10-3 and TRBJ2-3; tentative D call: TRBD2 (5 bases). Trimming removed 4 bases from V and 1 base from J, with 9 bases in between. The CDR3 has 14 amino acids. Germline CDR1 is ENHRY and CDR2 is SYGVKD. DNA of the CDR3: TGTGCCATCAGTGCTAGCTCTCGCACAGATACGCAGTATTTT. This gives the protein CAISASSRTDTQYF.

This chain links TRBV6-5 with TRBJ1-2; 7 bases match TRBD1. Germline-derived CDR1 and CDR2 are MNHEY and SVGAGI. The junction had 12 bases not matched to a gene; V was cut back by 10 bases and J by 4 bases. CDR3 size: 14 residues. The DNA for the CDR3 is TGTGCCACCTCGCGACAGGGAAGGACCTATGGCTACACCTTC. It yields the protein CATSRQGRTYGYTF.

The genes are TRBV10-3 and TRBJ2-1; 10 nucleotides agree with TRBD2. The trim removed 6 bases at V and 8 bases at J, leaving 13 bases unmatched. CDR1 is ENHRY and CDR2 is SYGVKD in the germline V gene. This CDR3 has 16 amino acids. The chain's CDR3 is CAIRPASGRMGDEQFF. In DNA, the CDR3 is TGTGCCATCAGGCCCGCTAGCGGGAGAATGGGCGATGAGCAGTTCTTC.

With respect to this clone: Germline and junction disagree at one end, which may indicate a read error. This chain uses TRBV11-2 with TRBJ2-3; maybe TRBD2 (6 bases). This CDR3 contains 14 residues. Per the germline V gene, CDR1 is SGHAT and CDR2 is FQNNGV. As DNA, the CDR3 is TGTGCCAGCAGCCTAGACGGGGGTCCAGATACGCAGTATTTT. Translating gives CASSLDGGPDTQYF.

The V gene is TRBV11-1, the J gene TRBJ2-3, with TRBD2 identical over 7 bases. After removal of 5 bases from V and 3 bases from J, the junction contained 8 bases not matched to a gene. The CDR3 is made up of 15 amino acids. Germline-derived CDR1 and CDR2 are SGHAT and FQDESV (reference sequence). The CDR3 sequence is CASSPGTTRTDTQYF. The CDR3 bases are TGTGCCAGCAGCCCGGGGACTACCCGGACAGATACGCAGTATTTT.

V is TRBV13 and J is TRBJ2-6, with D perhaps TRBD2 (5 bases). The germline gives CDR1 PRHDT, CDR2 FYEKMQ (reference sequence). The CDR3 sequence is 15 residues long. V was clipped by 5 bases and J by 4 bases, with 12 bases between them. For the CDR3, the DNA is TGTGCCAGCAGCCTGCGGAGGACCGGGGCCAACGTCCTGACTTTC. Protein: CASSLRRTGANVLTF.

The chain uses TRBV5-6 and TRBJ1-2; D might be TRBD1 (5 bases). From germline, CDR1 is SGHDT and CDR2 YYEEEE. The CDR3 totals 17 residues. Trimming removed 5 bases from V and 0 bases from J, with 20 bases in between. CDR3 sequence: CASSFWGRAEANYGYTF. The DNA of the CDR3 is TGTGCCAGCAGTTTTTGGGGCAGGGCCGAAGCTAACTATGGCTACACCTTC. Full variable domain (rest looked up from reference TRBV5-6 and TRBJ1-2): DAGVTQSPTHLIKTRGQQVTLRCSPKSGHDTVSWYQQALGQGPQFIFQYYEEEERQRGNFPDRFSGHQFPNYSSELNVNALLLGDSALYLCASSFWGRAEANYGYTFGSGTRLTVV.

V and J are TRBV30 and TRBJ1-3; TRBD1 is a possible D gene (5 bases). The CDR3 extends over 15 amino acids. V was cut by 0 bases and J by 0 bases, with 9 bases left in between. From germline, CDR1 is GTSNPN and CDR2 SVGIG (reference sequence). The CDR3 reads CAWSVKGYSGNTIYF. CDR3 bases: TGTGCCTGGAGTGTAAAGGGGTACTCTGGAAACACCATATATTTT.

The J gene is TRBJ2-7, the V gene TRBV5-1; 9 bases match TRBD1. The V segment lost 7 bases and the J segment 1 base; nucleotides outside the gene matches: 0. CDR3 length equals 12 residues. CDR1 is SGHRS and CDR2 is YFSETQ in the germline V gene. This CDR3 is CASGTGSYEQYF. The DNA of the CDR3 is TGCGCCAGCGGGACAGGGTCCTACGAGCAGTACTTC.

The CDR3 protein is CASSPSGSSIGETQYF. CDR3 DNA sequence: TGTGCCAGCTCACCAAGCGGGAGCTCAATAGGAGAGACCCAGTACTTC. The chain has TRBV18 and TRBJ2-5; 8 nucleotides align to TRBD2. The CDR3 loop spans 16 amino acids. Unmatched junction bases numbered 9, after V lost 2 bases and J lost 4 bases. The germline V gene has CDR1 KGHSH and CDR2 LQKENI.

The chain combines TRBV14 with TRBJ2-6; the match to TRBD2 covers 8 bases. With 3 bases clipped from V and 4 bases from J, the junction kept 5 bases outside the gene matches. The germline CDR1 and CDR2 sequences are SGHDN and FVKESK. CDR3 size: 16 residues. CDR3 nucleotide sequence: TGTGCCAGCAGCCAGACGGGAGGGCCCGGGGCCAACGTCCTGACTTTC. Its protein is CASSQTGGPGANVLTF.

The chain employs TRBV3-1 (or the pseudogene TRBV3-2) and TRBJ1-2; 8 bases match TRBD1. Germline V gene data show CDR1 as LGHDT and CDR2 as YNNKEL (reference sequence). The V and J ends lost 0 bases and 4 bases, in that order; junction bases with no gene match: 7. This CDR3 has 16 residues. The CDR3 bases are TGTGCCAGCAGCCAAGATCACAGGGGGTGGGTCTATGGCTACACCTTC. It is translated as CASSQDHRGWVYGYTF.

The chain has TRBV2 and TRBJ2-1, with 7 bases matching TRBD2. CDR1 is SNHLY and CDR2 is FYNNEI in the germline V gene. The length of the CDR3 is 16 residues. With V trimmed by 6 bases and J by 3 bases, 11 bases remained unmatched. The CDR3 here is CASSLSGRSSYNEQFF. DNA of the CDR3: TGTGCCAGCAGCCTTAGCGGGCGCTCGAGCTACAATGAGCAGTTCTTC.

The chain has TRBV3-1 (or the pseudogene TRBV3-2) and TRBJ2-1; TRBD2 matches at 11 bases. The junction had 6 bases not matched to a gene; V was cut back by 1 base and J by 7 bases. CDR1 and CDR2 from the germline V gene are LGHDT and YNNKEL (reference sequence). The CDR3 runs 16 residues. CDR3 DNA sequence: TGTGCCAGCAGCCAAGTAGCGGGGGGGCTGGGGAATGAGCAGTTCTTC. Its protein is CASSQVAGGLGNEQFF.

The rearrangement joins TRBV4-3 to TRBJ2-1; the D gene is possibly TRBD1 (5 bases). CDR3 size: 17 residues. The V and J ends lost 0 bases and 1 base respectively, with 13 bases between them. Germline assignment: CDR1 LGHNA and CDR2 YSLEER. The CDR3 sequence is CASSQDPGRVSYNEQFF. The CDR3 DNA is TGCGCCAGCAGCCAAGATCCAGGCAGGGTTTCCTACAATGAGCAGTTCTTC.

In nucleotides, the CDR3 is TGTGCCAGCAGTTACAGGACTTATGGCTACACCTTC. Translating it yields CASSYRTYGYTF. This chain uses TRBV6-5 with TRBJ1-2, with D hard to call. This CDR3 region has 12 residues. V lost 2 bases to trimming and J lost 5 bases, with 6 bases between them. CDR1 MNHEY and CDR2 SVGAGI come from the germline V gene.

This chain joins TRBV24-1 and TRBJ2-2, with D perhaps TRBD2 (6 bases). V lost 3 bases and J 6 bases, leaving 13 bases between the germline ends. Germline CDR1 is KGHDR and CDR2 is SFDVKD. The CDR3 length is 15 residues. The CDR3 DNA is TGTGCCACCAGTGATCCGACTGGAGGGGCCGGGGAGCTGTTTTTT. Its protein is CATSDPTGGAGELFF.

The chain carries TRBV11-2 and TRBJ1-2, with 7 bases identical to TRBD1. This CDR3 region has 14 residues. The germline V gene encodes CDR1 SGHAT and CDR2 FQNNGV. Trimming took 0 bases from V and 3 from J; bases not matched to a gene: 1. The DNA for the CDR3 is TGTGCCAGCAGCTTAGAGGGGACAGACTATGGCTACACCTTC. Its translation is CASSLEGTDYGYTF.

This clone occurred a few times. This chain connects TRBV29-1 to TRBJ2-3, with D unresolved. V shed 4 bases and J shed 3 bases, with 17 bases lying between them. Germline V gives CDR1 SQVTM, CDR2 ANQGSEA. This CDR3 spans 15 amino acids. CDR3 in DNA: TGCAGCGTTGGATTTACAGCTACGACAACAGATACGCAGTATTTT. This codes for CSVGFTATTTDTQYF.

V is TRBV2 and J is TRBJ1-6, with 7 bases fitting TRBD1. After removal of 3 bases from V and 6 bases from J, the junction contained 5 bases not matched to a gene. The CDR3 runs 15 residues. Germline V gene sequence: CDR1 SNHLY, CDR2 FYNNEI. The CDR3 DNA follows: TGTGCCAGCAGTGACCGACAGGGTCTTAATTCACCCCTCCACTTT. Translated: CASSDRQGLNSPLHF. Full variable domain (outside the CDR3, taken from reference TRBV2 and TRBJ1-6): EPEVTQTPSHQVTQMGQEVILRCVPISNHLYFYWYRQILGQKVEFLVSFYNNEISEKSEIFDDQFSVERPDGSNFTLKIRSTKLEDSAMYFCASSDRQGLNSPLHFGNGTRLTVT.

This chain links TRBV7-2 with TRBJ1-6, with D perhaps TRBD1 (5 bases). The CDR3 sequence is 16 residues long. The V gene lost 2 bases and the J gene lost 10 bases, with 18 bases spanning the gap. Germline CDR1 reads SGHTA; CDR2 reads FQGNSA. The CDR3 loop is CASSLSGRGGRSPLHF. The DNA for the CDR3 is TGTGCCAGCAGCTTAAGCGGGAGGGGCGGACGGTCACCCCTCCACTTT.

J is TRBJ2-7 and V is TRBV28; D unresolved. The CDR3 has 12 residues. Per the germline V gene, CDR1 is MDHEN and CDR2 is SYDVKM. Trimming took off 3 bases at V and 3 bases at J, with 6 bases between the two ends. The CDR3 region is CASSFDSYEQYF. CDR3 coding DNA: TGTGCCAGCAGTTTCGATAGCTACGAGCAGTACTTC.